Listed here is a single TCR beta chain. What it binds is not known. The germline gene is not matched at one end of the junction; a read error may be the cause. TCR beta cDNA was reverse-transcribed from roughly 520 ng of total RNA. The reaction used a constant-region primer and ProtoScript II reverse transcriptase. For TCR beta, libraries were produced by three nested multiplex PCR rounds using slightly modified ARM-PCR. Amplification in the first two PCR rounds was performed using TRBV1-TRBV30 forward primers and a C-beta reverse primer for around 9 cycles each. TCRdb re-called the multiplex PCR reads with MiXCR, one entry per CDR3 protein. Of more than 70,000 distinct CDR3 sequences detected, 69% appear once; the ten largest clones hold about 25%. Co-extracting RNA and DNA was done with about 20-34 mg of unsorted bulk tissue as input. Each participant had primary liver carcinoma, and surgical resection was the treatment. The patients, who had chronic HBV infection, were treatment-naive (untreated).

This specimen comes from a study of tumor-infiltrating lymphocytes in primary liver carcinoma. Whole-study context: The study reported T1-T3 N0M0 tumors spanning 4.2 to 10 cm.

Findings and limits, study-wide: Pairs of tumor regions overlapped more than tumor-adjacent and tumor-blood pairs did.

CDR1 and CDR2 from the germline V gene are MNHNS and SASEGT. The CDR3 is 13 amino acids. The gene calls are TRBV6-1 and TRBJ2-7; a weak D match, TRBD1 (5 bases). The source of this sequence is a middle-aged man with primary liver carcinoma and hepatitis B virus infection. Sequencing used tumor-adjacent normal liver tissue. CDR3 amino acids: CVSSENRRYEHYF. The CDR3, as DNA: TGTGTCAGCAGTGAGAACAGGCGGTACGAGCACTACTTC.